These 2 T cell receptor beta chains originate from one sample sequenced in a study of blood T cells in healthy people across ages. Together with a sample-barcoded 5' primer, a J-beta primer mix was included in a second PCR lasting roughly 6 to 12 cycles. MiXCR, applied by TCRdb to the 5' RACE reads, yields one record per CDR3 protein. The table records around 1.5 million distinct CDR3 sequences, around 39% of them present only once. Source material: blood. Source of these receptors: a young woman in good health.

The chain employs TRBV7-9 and TRBJ1-4; tentative D call: TRBD1 (5 bases). CDR1 is SEHNR, CDR2 FQNEAQ, per germline (reference sequence). V lost 1 base and J 5 bases, leaving 11 bases between the germline ends. This CDR3 contains 15 residues. CDR3 sequence reads: CASSLGQHKNEKLFF. CDR3 coding DNA: TGTGCCAGCAGCTTAGGACAGCATAAAAATGAAAAACTGTTTTTT.

This clonotype has more than one count but fewer than ten. The chain couples TRBV3-1 to TRBJ2-3; 8 nucleotides agree with TRBD2. The CDR3 totals 16 residues. Germline-derived CDR1 and CDR2 are LGHDT and YNNKEL (reference sequence). J lost 2 bases, V lost 7 bases, and 11 bases had no gene match. CDR3 sequence reads: CASTHIGGGLTDTQYF. CDR3 DNA: TGTGCCAGCACCCATATCGGCGGGGGGCTCACAGATACGCAGTATTTT.